Presented here are 3 T cell receptor beta chains from one specimen sequenced in a study of cytomegalovirus exposure and HLA in healthy donors (dated by TCRdb to about 2017). Library preparation was by the immunoSEQ multiplex PCR assay. TCRdb took over this immuneACCESS table, retaining in-frame rearrangements with V and J assigned. Such tables are incomplete; in checked studies, under half of the missing clones stem from an unresolved V gene, and the remainder is unexplained. The sample table contains over 80,000 clones; only one count was recorded for 85% of them. The top ten clonotypes cover roughly 22% of the sample. Material for sequencing was PBMCs. The receptors come from a man aged 18 to 29 in good health and CMV-seropositive.

The rearrangement uses TRBV6-5 and TRBJ2-6, with no clear D. The CDR3 is made up of 14 amino acids. Germline CDR1 and CDR2: MNHEY and SVGAGI. V dropped 7 bases and J dropped 3 bases, with 10 bases sitting between them. CDR3 DNA: TGTGCCAGCACCGCTTCGGTTGGGGCCAACGTCCTGACTTTC. It yields the protein CASTASVGANVLTF.

V usage is TRBV2 and J usage is TRBJ2-4, with 11 bases lining up with TRBD2. V trimming: 6 bases; J trimming: 7 bases; junction bases outside the gene matches: 11. Germline lookup yields CDR1 SNHLY and CDR2 FYNNEI. This CDR3 spans 16 amino acids. The CDR3 DNA sequence: TGTGCCAGCAGAGCTCGACTAGCGGGGCTGCAGAACATTCAGTACTTC. This sequence encodes CASRARLAGLQNIQYF.

The rearrangement uses TRBV30 and TRBJ2-1, with 8 bases fitting TRBD1. The CDR3 is made up of 13 amino acids. The germline gives CDR1 GTSNPN, CDR2 SVGIG (reference sequence). V lost 4 bases, J lost 14 bases, and 13 bases stayed unmatched. The CDR3 loop is CAWTIYRGQVEFF. The CDR3 nucleotides read TGTGCCTGGACAATTTATCGGGGACAGGTTGAGTTCTTC.